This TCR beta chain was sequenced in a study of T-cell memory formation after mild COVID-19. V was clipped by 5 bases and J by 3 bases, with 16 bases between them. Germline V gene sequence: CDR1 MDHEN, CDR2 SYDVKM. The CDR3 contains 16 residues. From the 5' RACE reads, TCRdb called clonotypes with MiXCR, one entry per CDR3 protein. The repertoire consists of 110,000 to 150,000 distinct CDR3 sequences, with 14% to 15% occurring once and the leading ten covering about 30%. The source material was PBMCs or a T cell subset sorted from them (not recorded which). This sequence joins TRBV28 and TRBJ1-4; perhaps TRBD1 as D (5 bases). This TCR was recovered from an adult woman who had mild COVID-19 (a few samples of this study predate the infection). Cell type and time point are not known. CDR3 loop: CASSGPEGVSNEKLFF. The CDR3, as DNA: TGTGCCAGCAGTGGTCCCGAAGGGGTATCTAATGAAAAACTGTTTTTT.